These 15 T cell receptor beta chains originate from one sample sequenced in a study of T cell repertoires in cytomegalovirus infection. Via MiXCR, TCRdb re-called the reads, giving one row per CDR3 protein. The data contain about 500,000 distinct CDR3 sequences, 30% to 35% of them singletons. No antigen has been assigned to these receptors. The sequencing here drew on cultured PBMCs, taken from culture after CMV antigen stimulation. These receptors were collected from a human donor in good health (CMV status not recorded). Some clones in this sample may be carry-over from other donors' samples.

This clonotype was found a few times. The V gene is TRBV7-2, the J gene TRBJ1-5; D uncertain. Trimming took 1 base from V and 3 from J, leaving 10 bases between them. The CDR3 is 15 amino acids. Germline CDR1 SGHTA, CDR2 FQGNSA. Here the CDR3 DNA reads TGTGCCAGCAGCTTAGAACGGGCCGTCAATCAGCCCCAGCATTTT. Its translation: CASSLERAVNQPQHF. The full variable domain, its missing parts supplied by reference TRBV7-2 and TRBJ1-5, is GAGVSQSPSNKVTEKGKDVELRCDPISGHTALYWYRQSLGQGLEFLIYFQGNSAPDKSGLPSDRFSAERTGGSVSTLTIQRTQQEDSAVYLCASSLERAVNQPQHFGDGTRLSIL.

This clonotype was observed at least ten times. J is TRBJ2-1 and V is TRBV28; 7 bases map to TRBD2. V dropped 5 bases and J dropped 3; count of bases not matched to a gene: 10. The germline CDR1 and CDR2 sequences are MDHEN and SYDVKM. This CDR3 has 16 amino acids. This chain's CDR3 is CASSSPAGRSYNEQFF. Written as DNA, the CDR3 is TGTGCCAGCAGTAGTCCAGCGGGACGGAGCTACAATGAGCAGTTCTTC. The variable domain in full, with the rest retrieved from reference TRBV28 and TRBJ2-1, is DVKVTQSSRYLVKRTGEKVFLECVQDMDHENMFWYRQDPGLGLRLIYFSYDVKMKEKGDIPEGYSVSREKKERFSLILESASTNQTSMYLCASSSPAGRSYNEQFFGPGTRLTVL.

The sample holds many counts of this clonotype. The chain uses TRBV9 and TRBJ2-1; 8 bases are a match to TRBD2. Germline CDR1 reads SGDLS; CDR2 reads YYNGEE. The CDR3 covers 16 residues. V was clipped by 0 bases and J by 0 bases; unmatched bases: 2. CDR3 region: CASSVGGTSSYNEQFF. CDR3 DNA sequence: TGTGCCAGCAGCGTAGGTGGGACTAGCTCCTACAATGAGCAGTTCTTC.

The V gene is TRBV18, the J gene TRBJ1-1; D is unresolved. Trimming shortened V by 3 bases and J by 0 bases, and 11 bases separated the two germline ends. The germline CDR1 and CDR2 sequences are KGHSH and LQKENI. The CDR3 runs to 15 residues. The CDR3 DNA reads TGTGCCAGCTCACCGTCGAGGGATATGAACACTGAAGCTTTCTTT. This codes for CASSPSRDMNTEAFF.

This clonotype was picked up many times. The rearrangement links TRBV7-2 to TRBJ2-1; 7 bases map to TRBD2. Germline V gene sequence: CDR1 SGHTA, CDR2 FQGNSA. This CDR3 region has 17 residues. Unmatched junction bases numbered 12, after V lost 0 bases and J lost 7 bases. CDR3 sequence (DNA): TGTGCCAGCAGCTTAGCCTTCTTTAGGAGTAGCGGGAATGAGCAGTTCTTC. Translation gives CASSLAFFRSSGNEQFF.

This clonotype was seen more than once but under ten times. The gene calls are TRBV19 and TRBJ2-2, with 14 bases that match TRBD2. Germline-derived CDR1 and CDR2 are LNHDA and SQIVND (reference sequence). Germline trimming cut 5 bases from V and 4 bases from J; bases unmatched to any gene: 3. The CDR3 consists of 16 residues. Here the CDR3 DNA reads TGTGCCAGTAGTCCTGGACTAGCGGGAGGCACCGGGGAGCTGTTTTTT. Its protein product is CASSPGLAGGTGELFF. Together with reference TRBV19 and TRBJ2-2, the CDR3 gives the full variable domain: DGGITQSPKYLFRKEGQNVTLSCEQNLNHDAMYWYRQDPGQGLRLIYYSQIVNDFQKGDIAEGYSVSREKKESFPLTVTSAQKNPTAFYLCASSPGLAGGTGELFFGEGSRLTVL.

This clonotype was detected many times. The chain uses TRBV12-3 or TRBV12-4 and TRBJ1-1, with D possibly matching TRBD1 (6 bases). The ends were cut back, 4 bases at V and 2 bases at J, with 11 bases in the middle. The CDR3 consists of 14 residues. CDR3 protein: CASSWTGANTEAFF. The CDR3 DNA reads TGTGCCAGCAGTTGGACGGGGGCCAACACTGAAGCTTTCTTT.

This clonotype has just a few counts. The chain uses TRBV6-6 and TRBJ2-3; TRBD2 aligns across 14 bases. CDR3 length equals 19 residues. V dropped 0 bases and J dropped 3; count of bases not matched to a gene: 8. Per the germline V gene, CDR1 is MNHNY and CDR2 is SVGAGI (reference sequence). The CDR3 protein is CASSYSKGLAGVKTDTQYF. CDR3 nucleotides: TGTGCCAGCAGTTACTCGAAGGGACTAGCGGGAGTCAAGACAGATACGCAGTATTTT.

The chain recombines TRBV20-1 with TRBJ2-7; maybe TRBD1 (6 bases). Trimming took 1 base from V and 4 from J, leaving 14 bases between them. The CDR3 has 14 amino acids. Per the germline V gene, CDR1 is DFQATT and CDR2 is SNEGSKA (reference sequence). This CDR3 is CSARVSRGTYEQYF. The CDR3 nucleotides read TGCAGTGCTAGAGTATCCAGGGGCACATACGAGCAGTACTTC.

V gene TRBV19 combines with J gene TRBJ2-3; D possibly corresponds to TRBD2 (6 bases). CDR1 and CDR2 from the germline V gene are LNHDA and SQIVND (reference sequence). The CDR3 totals 13 residues. Deletions cut 1 base from V and 6 bases from J, with 8 bases between. The CDR3: CASSIALADTQYF. As DNA, the CDR3 is TGTGCCAGTAGTATAGCCCTAGCGGATACGCAGTATTTT. Together with reference TRBV19 and TRBJ2-3, the CDR3 gives the full variable domain: DGGITQSPKYLFRKEGQNVTLSCEQNLNHDAMYWYRQDPGQGLRLIYYSQIVNDFQKGDIAEGYSVSREKKESFPLTVTSAQKNPTAFYLCASSIALADTQYFGPGTRLTVL.

This clonotype was seen once. The V call is TRBV20-1, the J call TRBJ1-1; tentative D call: TRBD1 (6 bases). From germline, CDR1 is DFQATT and CDR2 SNEGSKA (reference sequence). Trimming left V 3 bases short and J 2 bases short, with 10 bases between. The CDR3 sequence is 13 residues long. CDR3 amino acids: CSARTGPNTEAFF. The CDR3 region has the DNA TGCAGTGCTAGGACAGGCCCCAACACTGAAGCTTTCTTT.

This chain uses TRBV6-6 with TRBJ1-2; D not certain. CDR3 length: 14 residues. The V end was cut by 0 bases, the J end by 3 bases, with 8 bases between. The germline gives CDR1 MNHNY, CDR2 SVGAGI (reference sequence). CDR3 sequence: CASSYSGSYYGYTF. The CDR3 DNA sequence: TGTGCCAGCAGTTACTCGGGCAGCTACTATGGCTACACCTTC.

The chain combines TRBV20-1 with TRBJ2-7; D remains ambiguous. Looked up from germline, CDR1 is DFQATT and CDR2 is SNEGSKA (reference sequence). Trimming cost V 2 bases and J 4 bases, with 12 bases left between them. The CDR3 has 13 amino acids. CDR3 nucleotides: TGCAGTGCTAGACCCTTAGTCGGGTACGAGCAGTACTTC. Its translation is CSARPLVGYEQYF.

The V gene is TRBV6-1, the J gene TRBJ2-4; TRBD2 might be the D (5 bases). The CDR3 contains 19 residues. Germline CDR1 reads MNHNS; CDR2 reads SASEGT. Trimming removed 5 bases from V and 0 bases from J, with 23 bases in between. The CDR3 loop reads CASSYLSGSAPLAKNIQYF. The CDR3 nucleotides are TGTGCCAGCAGTTACCTCTCGGGGAGCGCCCCACTAGCCAAAAACATTCAGTACTTC.

The chain combines TRBV20-1 with TRBJ2-3, with 8 bases that match TRBD2. The CDR3 has 15 residues. CDR1 and CDR2 (germline): DFQATT, SNEGSKA (reference sequence). The trim removed 2 bases at V and 3 bases at J, leaving 7 bases unmatched. CDR3 bases: TGCAGTGCTAGAACAGCGGGAGCGAATACAGATACGCAGTATTTT. Amino acids: CSARTAGANTDTQYF.